This TCR beta chain was profiled in a study of identifying expanded T cells in peripheral blood. Repertoires were generated with immunoSEQ multiplex PCR, while TCRdb's copy carries only in-frame clones and drops some. The data contain 100,000 to 110,000 clones, over 80% of them singletons. V lost 3 bases and J lost 3; bases outside the gene matches: 7. The germline V gene encodes CDR1 SGHTA and CDR2 FQGNSA. This CDR3 region has 15 residues. This receptor was taken from a person aged 18 to 75 in good health. The specimen was blood. The gene calls are TRBV7-2 and TRBJ2-7; 8 nucleotides align to TRBD2. CDR3 nucleotides: TGTGCCAGCAGCTTCTTAGCGGGATTAAACTACGAGCAGTACTTC. Translated, it gives CASSFLAGLNYEQYF. Full variable domain (missing parts from reference TRBV7-2 and TRBJ2-7): GAGVSQSPSNKVTEKGKDVELRCDPISGHTALYWYRQSLGQGLEFLIYFQGNSAPDKSGLPSDRFSAERTGGSVSTLTIQRTQQEDSAVYLCASSFLAGLNYEQYFGPGTRLTVT.